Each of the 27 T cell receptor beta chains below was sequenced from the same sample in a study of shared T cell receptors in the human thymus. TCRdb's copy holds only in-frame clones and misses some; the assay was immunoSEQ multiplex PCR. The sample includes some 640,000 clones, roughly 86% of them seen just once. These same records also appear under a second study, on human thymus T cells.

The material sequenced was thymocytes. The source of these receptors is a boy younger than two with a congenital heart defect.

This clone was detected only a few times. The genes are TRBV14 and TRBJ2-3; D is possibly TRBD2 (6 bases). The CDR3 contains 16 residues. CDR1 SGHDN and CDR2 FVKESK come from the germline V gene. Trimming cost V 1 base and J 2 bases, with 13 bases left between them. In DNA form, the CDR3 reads TGTGCCAGCAGCCAAGGCGGGGATCCCACCACAGATACGCAGTATTTT. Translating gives CASSQGGDPTTDTQYF.

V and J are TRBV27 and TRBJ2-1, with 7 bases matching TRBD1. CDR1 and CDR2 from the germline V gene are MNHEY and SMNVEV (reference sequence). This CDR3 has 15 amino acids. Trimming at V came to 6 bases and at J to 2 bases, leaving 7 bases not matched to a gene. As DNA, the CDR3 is TGTGCCAGCAGGATCGGACAGGTTACCTACAATGAGCAGTTCTTC. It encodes CASRIGQVTYNEQFF.

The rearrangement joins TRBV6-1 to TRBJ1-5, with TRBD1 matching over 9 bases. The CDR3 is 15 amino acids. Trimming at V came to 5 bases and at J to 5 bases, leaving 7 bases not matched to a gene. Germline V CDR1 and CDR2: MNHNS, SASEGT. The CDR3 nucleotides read TGTGCCAGCAGTCCCACAGGGGGCAATGATCAGCCCCAGCATTTT. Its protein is CASSPTGGNDQPQHF.

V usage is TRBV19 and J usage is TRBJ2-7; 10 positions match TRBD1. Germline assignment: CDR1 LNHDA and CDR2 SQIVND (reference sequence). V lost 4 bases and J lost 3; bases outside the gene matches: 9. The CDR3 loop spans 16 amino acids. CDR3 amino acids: CASSTGQGERGYEQYF. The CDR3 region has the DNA TGTGCCAGTAGTACCGGACAGGGGGAAAGAGGCTACGAGCAGTACTTC.

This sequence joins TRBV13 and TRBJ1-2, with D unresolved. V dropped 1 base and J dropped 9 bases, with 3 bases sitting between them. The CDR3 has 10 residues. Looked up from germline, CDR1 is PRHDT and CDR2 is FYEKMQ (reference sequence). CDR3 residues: CASSLARYTF. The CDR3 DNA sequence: TGTGCCAGCAGCTTAGCTCGCTACACCTTC.

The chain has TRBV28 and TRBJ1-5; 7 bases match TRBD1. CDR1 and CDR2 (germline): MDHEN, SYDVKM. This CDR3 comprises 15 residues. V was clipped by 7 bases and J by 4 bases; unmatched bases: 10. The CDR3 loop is CASITGVGGNQPQHF. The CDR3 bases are TGTGCCAGCATCACAGGGGTTGGGGGGAATCAGCCCCAGCATTTT.

The CDR3 DNA sequence: TGTGCCACCAGCAGAGAGGACAGTTACCCACAAGCAACTAATGAAAAACTGTTTTTT. Translation: CATSREDSYPQATNEKLFF. The chain carries TRBV15 and TRBJ1-4; weak D call: TRBD1 (6 bases). The V gene's germline CDR1 is LNHNV and CDR2 YYDKDF (reference sequence). Trimming stripped 0 bases from V and 0 bases from J, with 17 bases between. CDR3 length: 19 residues.

The CDR3 nucleotides read TGTGCCAGCAGTTTACCCCGGACTAGTTGGGGGTACAATGAGCAGTTCTTC. Translation gives CASSLPRTSWGYNEQFF. V usage is TRBV28 and J usage is TRBJ2-1; TRBD2 matches 7 bases. Germline values: CDR1 MDHEN, CDR2 SYDVKM. V was clipped by 2 bases and J by 4 bases; unmatched bases: 11. The CDR3 is 17 residues long.

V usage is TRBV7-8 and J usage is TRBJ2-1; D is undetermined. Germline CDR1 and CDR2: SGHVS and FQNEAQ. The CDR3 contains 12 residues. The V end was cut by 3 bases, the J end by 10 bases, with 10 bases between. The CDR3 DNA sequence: TGTGCCAGCAGCTTTCGGGTACACGAGCAGTTCTTC. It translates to CASSFRVHEQFF.

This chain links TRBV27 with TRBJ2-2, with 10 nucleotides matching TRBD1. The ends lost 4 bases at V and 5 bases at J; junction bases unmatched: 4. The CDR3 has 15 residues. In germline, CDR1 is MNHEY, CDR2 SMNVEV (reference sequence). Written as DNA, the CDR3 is TGTGCCAGCAGTTACGACAGGGGGCGAACCGGGGAGCTGTTTTTT. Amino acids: CASSYDRGRTGELFF.

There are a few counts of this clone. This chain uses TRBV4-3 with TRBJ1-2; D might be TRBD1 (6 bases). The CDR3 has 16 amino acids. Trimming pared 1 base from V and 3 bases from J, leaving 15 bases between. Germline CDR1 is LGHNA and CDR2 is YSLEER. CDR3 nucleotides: TGCGCCAGCAGCCAAGGCGCGCTTCGGACAGACTATGGCTACACCTTC. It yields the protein CASSQGALRTDYGYTF.

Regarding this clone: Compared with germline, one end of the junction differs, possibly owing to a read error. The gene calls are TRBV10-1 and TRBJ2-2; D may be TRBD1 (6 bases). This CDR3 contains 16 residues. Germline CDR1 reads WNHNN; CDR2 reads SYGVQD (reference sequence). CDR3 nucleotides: TGCGCCAGCAGTGAGCGTGCCACAGGGAACCCCGGGGAGCTGTTTTTT. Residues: CASSERATGNPGELFF.

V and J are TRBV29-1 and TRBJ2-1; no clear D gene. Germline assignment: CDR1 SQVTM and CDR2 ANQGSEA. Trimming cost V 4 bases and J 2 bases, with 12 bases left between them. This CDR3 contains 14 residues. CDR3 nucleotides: TGCAGCGTTGTAAAAAGAGAGGCCTACAATGAGCAGTTCTTC. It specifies CSVVKREAYNEQFF.

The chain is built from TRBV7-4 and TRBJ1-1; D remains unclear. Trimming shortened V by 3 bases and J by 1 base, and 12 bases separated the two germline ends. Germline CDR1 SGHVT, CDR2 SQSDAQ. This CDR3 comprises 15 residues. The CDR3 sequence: CASSFRPTANTEAFF. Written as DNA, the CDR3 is TGTGCCAGCAGCTTCCGTCCTACCGCGAACACTGAAGCTTTCTTT.

CDR3 sequence reads: CASSYSEAAGPNEQFF. In DNA, the CDR3 is TGTGCCAGCAGTTACTCGGAAGCGGCCGGGCCCAATGAGCAGTTCTTC. V usage is TRBV6-8 and J usage is TRBJ2-1, with D possibly being TRBD2 (5 bases). This CDR3 is built from 16 residues. Germline V gene sequence: CDR1 MNHGY, CDR2 SAAAGT. V shed 0 bases and J shed 6 bases, with 15 bases lying between them.

The CDR3 DNA reads as TGTGCCAGTCAAGGACTAGCGGGAGGGCCCTACAATGAGCAGTTCTTC. The encoded protein is CASQGLAGGPYNEQFF. The rearrangement joins TRBV19 to TRBJ2-1, with TRBD2 matching over 15 bases. The germline V gene encodes CDR1 LNHDA and CDR2 SQIVND (reference sequence). The CDR3 loop spans 16 amino acids. The trim removed 8 bases at V and 2 bases at J, leaving 4 bases unmatched.

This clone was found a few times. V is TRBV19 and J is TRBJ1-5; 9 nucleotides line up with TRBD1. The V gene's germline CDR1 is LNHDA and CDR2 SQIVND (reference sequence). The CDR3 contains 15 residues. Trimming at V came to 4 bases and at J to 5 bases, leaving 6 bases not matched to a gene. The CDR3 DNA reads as TGTGCCAGTAGTACCGGACAGGGGAGGGATCAGCCCCAGCATTTT. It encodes CASSTGQGRDQPQHF.

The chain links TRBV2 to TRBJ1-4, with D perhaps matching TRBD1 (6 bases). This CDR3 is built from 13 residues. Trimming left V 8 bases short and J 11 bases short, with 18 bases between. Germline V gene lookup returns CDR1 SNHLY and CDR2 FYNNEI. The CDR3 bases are TGTGCCAGCGTGTTGAGGGGGAAGAAGAAACTGTTTTTT. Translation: CASVLRGKKKLFF.

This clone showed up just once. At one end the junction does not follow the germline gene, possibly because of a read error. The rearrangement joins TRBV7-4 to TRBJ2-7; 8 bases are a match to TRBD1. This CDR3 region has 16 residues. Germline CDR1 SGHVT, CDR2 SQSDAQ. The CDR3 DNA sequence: TGTGCCAGCAGCTTAGCGCGCGGACAGGGATCCTCCGAGCAGTACTTC. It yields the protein CASSLARGQGSSEQYF.

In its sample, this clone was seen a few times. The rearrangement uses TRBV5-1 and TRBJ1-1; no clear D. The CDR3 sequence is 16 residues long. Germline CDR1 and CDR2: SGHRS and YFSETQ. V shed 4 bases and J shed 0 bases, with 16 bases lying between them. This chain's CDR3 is CASSQALQSMNTEAFF. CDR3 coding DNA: TGCGCCAGCAGCCAAGCTCTACAGTCGATGAACACTGAAGCTTTCTTT.

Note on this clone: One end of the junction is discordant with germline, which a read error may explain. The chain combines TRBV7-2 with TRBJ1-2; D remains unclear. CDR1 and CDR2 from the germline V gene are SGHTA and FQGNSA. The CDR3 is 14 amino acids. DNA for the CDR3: TGTGCCAGCAGCCCGTTCTGGATTCACTATTGCTACACCTTC. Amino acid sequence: CASSPFWIHYCYTF.

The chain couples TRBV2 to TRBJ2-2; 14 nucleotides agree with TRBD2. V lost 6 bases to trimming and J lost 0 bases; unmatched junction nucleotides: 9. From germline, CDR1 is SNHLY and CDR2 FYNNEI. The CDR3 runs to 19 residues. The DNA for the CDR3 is TGTGCCAGCAGGGGTTCCGGGACTAGCGGGAGAACGAACACCGGGGAGCTGTTTTTT. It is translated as CASRGSGTSGRTNTGELFF.

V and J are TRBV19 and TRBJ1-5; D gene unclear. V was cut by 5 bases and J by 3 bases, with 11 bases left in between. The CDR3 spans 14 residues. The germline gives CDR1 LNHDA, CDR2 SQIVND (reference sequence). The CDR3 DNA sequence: TGTGCCAGTAGTCGGTGTACAGACAATCAGCCCCAGCATTTT. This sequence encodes CASSRCTDNQPQHF.

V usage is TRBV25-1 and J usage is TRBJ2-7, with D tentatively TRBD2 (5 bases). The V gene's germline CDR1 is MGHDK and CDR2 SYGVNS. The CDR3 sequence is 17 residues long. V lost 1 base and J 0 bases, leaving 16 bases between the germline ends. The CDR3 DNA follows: TGTGCCAGCAGTGAATCCCCCGGACTCTCCCCCTCCTACGAGCAGTACTTC. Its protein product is CASSESPGLSPSYEQYF.

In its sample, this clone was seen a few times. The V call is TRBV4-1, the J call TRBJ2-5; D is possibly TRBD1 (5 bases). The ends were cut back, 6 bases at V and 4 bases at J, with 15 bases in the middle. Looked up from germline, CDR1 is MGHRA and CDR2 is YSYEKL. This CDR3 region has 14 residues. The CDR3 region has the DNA TGCGCCAGCAGGTGGGCCCCTAGGGGAGAGACCCAGTACTTC. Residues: CASRWAPRGETQYF.

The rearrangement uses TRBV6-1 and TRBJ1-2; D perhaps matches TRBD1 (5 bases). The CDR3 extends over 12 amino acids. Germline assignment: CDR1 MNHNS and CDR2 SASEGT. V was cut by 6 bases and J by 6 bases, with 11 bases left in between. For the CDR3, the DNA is TGTGCCAGCAGAACGGTAGGGGATGGCTACACCTTC. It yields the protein CASRTVGDGYTF.

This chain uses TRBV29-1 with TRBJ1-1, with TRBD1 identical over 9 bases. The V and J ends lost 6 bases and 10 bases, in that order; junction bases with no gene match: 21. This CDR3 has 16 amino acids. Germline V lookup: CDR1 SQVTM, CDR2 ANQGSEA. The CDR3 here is CSVTGSYRDRVVIAFF. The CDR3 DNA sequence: TGCAGCGTCACTGGCAGTTACCGGGACAGGGTCGTAATAGCTTTCTTT.